This T cell receptor beta chain stems from a study of blood T cell repertoires in COVID-19. Clones were read by immunoSEQ multiplex PCR, and TCRdb kept only the in-frame ones, dropping some. The repertoire includes about 250,000 clones, about nine tenths of them detected once, and 1.5% to 2% sits in the top ten. The germline V gene encodes CDR1 SGHTA and CDR2 FQGNSA. The V and J ends lost 1 base and 7 bases respectively, with 16 bases between them. There are 16 residues in the CDR3. V gene TRBV7-2 combines with J gene TRBJ1-4, with D possibly matching TRBD1 (6 bases). The receptor's source is a man aged 40-55 years who had recovered from COVID-19. What was sequenced was PBMCs or T cells enriched from blood (not recorded which). For the CDR3, the DNA is TGTGCCAGCAGCTTAGGGGGGGGCCTGACGGGTGAAAAACTGTTTTTT. Encoded protein: CASSLGGGLTGEKLFF.